Presented here are 14 T cell receptor beta chains from one specimen sequenced in a study of T cells in Graves' hyperthyroidism and ophthalmopathy. There were TCR beta CDR3 regions amplified from RNA transcripts. First-round RT-PCR targeting the TCR CDR3 was performed with the HTBI primer set. Using its own MiXCR run on the multiplex PCR reads, TCRdb lists one record per CDR3 protein. This sample yields about 360,000 distinct CDR3 sequences, of which about 12% are seen a single time; around 9.2% belongs to the top ten. Sample: blood. These receptor sequences come from a woman younger than 35 with Graves' hyperthyroidism.

With respect to this clonotype: A much larger clone differs from this one at a single base, so this may be a read error. The conserved final phenylalanine or tryptophan is absent from the CDR3, which likely points to a read error. The V call is TRBV20-1, the J call TRBJ2-5; no reliable D call. The V gene's germline CDR1 is DFQATT and CDR2 SNEGSKA (reference sequence). The length of the CDR3 is 14 residues. Trimming shortened V by 5 bases and J by 3 bases, and 16 bases separated the two germline ends. The CDR3 bases are TGCAGTGCTCTAACCGGGTTCCCGAAAGAGACCCAGTACCTC. This gives the protein CSALTGFPKETQYL.

This chain joins TRBV10-1 and TRBJ1-1; D not resolved. This CDR3 spans 13 amino acids. V dropped 5 bases and J dropped 6 bases, with 13 bases sitting between them. Per the germline V gene, CDR1 is WNHNN and CDR2 is SYGVQD (reference sequence). CDR3 residues: CASSRPDDSEAFF. Here the CDR3 DNA reads TGCGCCAGCAGTCGGCCCGACGATTCTGAAGCTTTCTTT.

Concerning this clonotype: Sequence at one end of the junction differs from germline and may be a read error. V and J are TRBV6-5 and TRBJ2-1; a possible D gene is TRBD1 (6 bases). Germline V gene data show CDR1 as MNHEY and CDR2 as SVGAGI. The CDR3 consists of 14 residues. CDR3 residues: CAGSYSRQGPRQFF. In DNA, the CDR3 is TGTGCCGGCAGTTACTCGAGGCAGGGGCCGCGACAGTTCTTC.

This clonotype has just a few counts. The V call is TRBV29-1, the J call TRBJ2-2; a weak D match, TRBD1 (7 bases). The CDR3 is 15 amino acids. Germline CDR1 SQVTM, CDR2 ANQGSEA. The V gene lost 2 bases and the J gene lost 3 bases, with 13 bases spanning the gap. CDR3 in amino acids: CSVELEGADTGELFF. CDR3 nucleotides: TGCAGCGTTGAATTGGAGGGGGCGGACACCGGGGAGCTGTTTTTT.

This clonotype was picked up many times. The V gene is TRBV6-5, the J gene TRBJ1-2; 12 bases match TRBD1. Germline assignment: CDR1 MNHEY and CDR2 SVGAGI. This CDR3 has 19 residues. The ends lost 2 bases at V and 0 bases at J; junction bases unmatched: 10. The CDR3 DNA sequence: TGTGCCAGCAGTTACCAGGGATACGGGACAGGGGGCTCTAACTATGGCTACACCTTC. Residues: CASSYQGYGTGGSNYGYTF.

This clonotype has at least ten counts. The chain uses TRBV5-1 and TRBJ2-7; D possibly corresponds to TRBD2 (6 bases). The V gene's germline CDR1 is SGHRS and CDR2 YFSETQ. The CDR3 has 14 residues. Trimming took off 4 bases at V and 7 bases at J, with 18 bases between the two ends. This CDR3 reads CASSHPEGSGEQYF. The CDR3 DNA sequence: TGCGCCAGCAGCCACCCGGAGGGGTCGGGAGAGCAGTACTTC. Together with reference TRBV5-1 and TRBJ2-7, the CDR3 gives the full variable domain: KAGVTQTPRYLIKTRGQQVTLSCSPISGHRSVSWYQQTPGQGLQFLFEYFSETQRNKGNFPGRFSGRQFSNSRSEMNVSTLELGDSALYLCASSHPEGSGEQYFGPGTRLTVT.

This clonotype was observed at least ten times. V and J are TRBV5-1 and TRBJ2-1, with 9 bases matching TRBD1. This CDR3 has 16 residues. Trimming removed 1 base from V and 7 bases from J; junction bases left unmatched: 9. Per the germline V gene, CDR1 is SGHRS and CDR2 is YFSETQ. CDR3 coding DNA: TGCGCCAGCAGCTTGACAGGGGGCTATCGTGTGAATGAGCAGTTCTTC. It codes for CASSLTGGYRVNEQFF.

This clonotype was recorded at least ten times. The chain is built from TRBV11-1 and TRBJ2-7; 7 positions agree with TRBD2. Germline V gene lookup returns CDR1 SGHAT and CDR2 FQDESV (reference sequence). The CDR3 runs 13 residues. J lost 3 bases, V lost 6 bases, and 5 bases had no gene match. In DNA form, the CDR3 reads TGTGCCAGCAGTCCCCAGCGGGGCTACGAGCAGTACTTC. Protein product: CASSPQRGYEQYF.

The chain joins TRBV5-5 to TRBJ2-7; TRBD1 matches 11 bases. This CDR3 region has 14 residues. Trimming removed 4 bases from V and 5 bases from J; junction bases left unmatched: 5. Germline CDR1 reads SGHKS; CDR2 reads YYEKEE (reference sequence). CDR3 sequence (DNA): TGTGCCAGCAGCCATAGGACAGGGGGCAACGAGCAGTACTTC. Protein sequence: CASSHRTGGNEQYF.

This clonotype was found a few times. The chain couples TRBV30 to TRBJ1-4; D not certain. The V end lost 5 bases, the J end lost 0 bases, and 7 bases lay between the germline ends. The CDR3 runs 13 residues. Germline values: CDR1 GTSNPN, CDR2 SVGIG (reference sequence). The CDR3 is CAWYRATNEKLFF. The CDR3 nucleotides read TGTGCCTGGTACAGAGCAACTAATGAAAAACTGTTTTTT.

This clonotype was seen repeatedly, ten times or more. V gene TRBV5-1 combines with J gene TRBJ1-3, with D possibly matching TRBD1 (5 bases). The germline V gene has CDR1 SGHRS and CDR2 YFSETQ. The V end was cut by 0 bases, the J end by 3 bases, with 7 bases between. This CDR3 region has 14 residues. The CDR3 loop is CASSLAGYGNTIYF. The CDR3, as DNA: TGCGCCAGCAGCTTGGCAGGGTATGGAAACACCATATATTTT.

This clonotype has at least ten counts. The chain employs TRBV11-2 and TRBJ2-3; no reliable D call. This CDR3 has 16 residues. The germline V gene encodes CDR1 SGHAT and CDR2 FQNNGV. Between the trimmed V and J ends, which lost 5 bases and 0 bases, there was a span of 15 bases. CDR3 DNA: TGTGCCAGCAGCCGGCAGGAGAGCCTAAGCACAGATACGCAGTATTTT. It codes for CASSRQESLSTDTQYF.

This clonotype was detected many times. This chain connects TRBV6-6 to TRBJ1-1; D possibly corresponds to TRBD1 (5 bases). The germline V and J ends were trimmed by 2 bases and 4 bases, with 17 bases remaining between them. From germline, CDR1 is MNHNY and CDR2 SVGAGI (reference sequence). This CDR3 spans 16 amino acids. The CDR3 spells CASSYVRGRVGTEAFF. The CDR3 DNA reads as TGTGCCAGCAGTTACGTGAGGGGCCGCGTGGGCACTGAAGCTTTCTTT.

Notes on this clonotype: This may come from a read error, since a much larger clone is one base off. The chain is built from TRBV5-1 and TRBJ1-2, with D perhaps TRBD1 (6 bases). Germline V gene sequence: CDR1 SGHRS, CDR2 YFSETQ. This CDR3 region has 12 residues. CDR3: CASGQDSYGCTF. For the CDR3, the DNA is TGCGCCAGCGGCCAGGACAGCTATGGCTGCACCTTC.